This T cell receptor beta chain was identified in a study of patients and donors after allogeneic stem cell transplantation. Trimming cost V 3 bases and J 6 bases, with 20 bases left between them. The CDR3 extends over 16 amino acids. TCRdb re-analysed the RT-PCR reads in MiXCR, keeping a single row per CDR3 protein. The table lists tens of thousands of distinct CDR3 sequences, about 48% of them singletons, with more than 55% in the top ten. The chain uses TRBV12-3 or TRBV12-4 and TRBJ1-2, with D perhaps TRBD1 (6 bases). The TCR comes from a human donor who was either an allogeneic HSCT recipient or a stem cell or donor lymphocyte infusion donor (not recorded which). It is not recorded whose cells these are; they may come from a transplant donor. Sequencing input: blood, either unsorted or a sorted T cell fraction (not recorded which). The CDR3 coding sequence is TGTGCCAGCAGTTTGATCGGCAGGGGACGAAAGGATGGCTACACCTTC. This translates into CASSLIGRGRKDGYTF.